The clone carrying this T cell receptor (beta chain) appeared a few times. A TCRbeta library incorporating unique molecular identifiers was prepared. Each CDR3 protein is one row after TCRdb ran MiXCR on the PCR reads. The sample gives 80,000 to 95,000 distinct CDR3 sequences, 7% to 10% of which show up once; approximately 7.2% is in the top ten. The data originate from a study of T-cell reconstitution after alpha-beta-depleted transplantation in children. The CDR3 loop spans 17 amino acids. Per the germline V gene, CDR1 is SEHNR and CDR2 is FQNEAQ (reference sequence). Trimming stripped 1 base from V and 6 bases from J, with 19 bases between.

The source of this sequence is a human donor who donated a stem cell graft to a child with congenital amegakaryocytic thrombocytopenia. This chain links TRBV7-9 with TRBJ2-1; possible D gene TRBD2, 7 bases. The sequencing here drew on PBMCs from the stem cell graft donor, taken from the stem cell graft. The CDR3: CASSLVSGLGGGNEQFF. CDR3 DNA: TGTGCCAGCAGCTTAGTGTCCGGACTAGGGGGAGGCAATGAGCAGTTCTTC.